Following are 9 T cell receptor beta chains from one sample sequenced in a study of beta chain features in type 1 diabetes. Expressed TCRB transcripts got sequenced, as all isolated RNA was reverse transcribed. Clones were read by immunoSEQ multiplex PCR, and TCRdb kept only the in-frame ones, dropping some. Counted here are under 450,000 clones, more than 11% occurring once; the ten biggest clones make up 0.035% to 0.04%. Material for sequencing was naive CD4+ T cells from blood. These receptors came from a man aged 25 to 40 in good health.

This clone was detected only a few times. The V call is TRBV5-1, the J call TRBJ2-1; D remains ambiguous. Trimming stripped 3 bases from V and 0 bases from J, with 10 bases between. CDR1 and CDR2 (germline): SGHRS, YFSETQ. The length of the CDR3 is 15 residues. For the CDR3, the DNA is TGCGCCAGCAGCTCCTCTCGGAGCTCCTACAATGAGCAGTTCTTC. This translates into CASSSSRSSYNEQFF.

This clone was seen a few times. The J gene is TRBJ2-3, the V gene TRBV19; the match to TRBD2 covers 9 bases. The CDR3 totals 17 residues. CDR1 and CDR2 (germline): LNHDA, SQIVND (reference sequence). Trimming cost V 4 bases and J 4 bases; bases outside gene matches: 12. CDR3 protein: CASSTTVAGARPDTQYF. CDR3 sequence (DNA): TGTGCCAGTAGTACCACCGTAGCGGGAGCGAGACCAGATACGCAGTATTTT.

This clone occurred a few times. V gene TRBV6-6 combines with J gene TRBJ2-5; D remains unclear. The CDR3 is 12 residues long. The V and J ends lost 5 bases and 9 bases respectively, with 13 bases between them. Germline V lookup: CDR1 MNHNY, CDR2 SVGAGI (reference sequence). CDR3 in amino acids: CASSLETGAQYF. The CDR3 DNA follows: TGTGCCAGCAGTCTTGAAACTGGGGCCCAGTACTTC.

The table lists this clone with a few counts. The rearrangement uses TRBV7-9 and TRBJ1-2; D ambiguous. The V gene lost 5 bases and the J gene lost 6 bases, with 16 bases spanning the gap. The V gene's germline CDR1 is SEHNR and CDR2 FQNEAQ (reference sequence). There are 14 residues in the CDR3. CDR3 sequence: CASSPRAIRHGYTF. DNA for the CDR3: TGTGCCAGCAGCCCCCGCGCTATCAGGCATGGCTACACCTTC.

This chain connects TRBV7-2 to TRBJ1-6; no definite D call. The V and J ends lost 7 bases and 0 bases respectively, with 19 bases between them. Germline V gene sequence: CDR1 SGHTA, CDR2 FQGNSA. The CDR3 contains 18 residues. The CDR3 sequence is CASTDLSGLSSYNSPLHF. The DNA of the CDR3 is TGTGCCAGCACCGACCTCAGCGGATTAAGCTCCTATAATTCACCCCTCCACTTT.

The rearrangement joins TRBV29-1 to TRBJ2-5, with TRBD2 matching 10 bases. V was pared by 6 bases and J by 5 bases, with 9 bases of the junction left unmatched. The CDR3 is 14 residues long. Per germline, CDR1 SQVTM and CDR2 ANQGSEA. The chain's CDR3 is CSVVLAGPRETQYF. As DNA, the CDR3 is TGCAGCGTCGTACTAGCGGGACCCCGGGAGACCCAGTACTTC.

The chain has TRBV7-9 and TRBJ2-7, with 9 positions matching TRBD1. The CDR3 contains 18 residues. V shed 5 bases, J shed 0 bases, and the junction held 14 bases outside the gene matches. Germline lookup yields CDR1 SEHNR and CDR2 FQNEAQ (reference sequence). This CDR3 is CASSPGQGRKGNSYEQYV. CDR3 bases: TGTGCCAGCAGCCCGGGACAGGGCAGAAAAGGCAACTCCTACGAGCAGTACGTC.

This clone has a handful of counts. This chain joins TRBV5-1 and TRBJ1-1; no definite D call. Trimming stripped 0 bases from V and 3 bases from J, with 9 bases between. CDR1 is SGHRS, CDR2 YFSETQ, per germline. This CDR3 region has 14 residues. CDR3 sequence (DNA): TGCGCCAGCAGCTTGGGGAACGGTGACACTGAAGCTTTCTTT. Amino acid sequence: CASSLGNGDTEAFF.

The V and J genes are TRBV2 and TRBJ2-5; no firm D call. Germline values: CDR1 SNHLY, CDR2 FYNNEI. This CDR3 spans 13 amino acids. V was pared by 8 bases and J by 5 bases, with 15 bases between. The CDR3 DNA sequence: TGTGCCAGCGAGGTTAGGACCACGGAGACCCAGTACTTC. It yields the protein CASEVRTTETQYF.